This section outlines one T cell receptor beta chain sequence together with its context. Antigen specificity is unknown. The donors, nominally healthy at sampling, likely had unrecorded immune exposures. This sample is drawn from a study of cytomegalovirus exposure and HLA in healthy donors. Broader study findings: Rarity characterized most TCR sequences, yet some public TCRs appeared in many donors. It was likely that a cluster of highly shared sequence variants was a sequencing artifact.

Germline CDR1 reads SGDLS; CDR2 reads YYNGEE. V gave up 3 bases and J gave up 7 bases; unmatched junction bases: 8. The CDR3 extends over 15 amino acids. PCR used 60 Vbeta primers and 13 Jbeta primers. Sequenced by immunoSEQ multiplex PCR; TCRdb stores in-frame clones only, minus some. The sample contains approximately 88,000 clones, 80% of which appear only once. The sequence was obtained from a man between 18 and 29 years old in good health and CMV-seronegative. The sequenced sample was PBMCs. The chain combines TRBV9 with TRBJ2-1, with 9 bases matching TRBD1. The CDR3 spells CASSAGTGIGNEQFF. The CDR3, as DNA: TGTGCCAGCAGCGCCGGGACAGGGATAGGGAATGAGCAGTTCTTC.